This T cell receptor (beta chain) was obtained from a study of blood T cell repertoires in COVID-19. Study background: Researchers got acute and convalescent COVID-19 samples from the United States, Italy and Spain. T cells, B-cell-depleted T cells, or PBMCs provided the cDNA or gDNA that served as material.

CDR3 length: 13 residues. Trimming stripped 4 bases from V and 8 bases from J, with 12 bases between. Germline V gene data show CDR1 as SGHRS and CDR2 as YFSETQ. Original data processing: It was from reference gene primer amplification that nucleated cell counts were estimated. Sequenced by immunoSEQ multiplex PCR; TCRdb stores in-frame clones only, minus some. V and J calls and clone size follow that table, whereas D and trimming were derived from the DNA. The sample lists approximately 300,000 clones; about 90% were seen once. This rearrangement joins TRBV5-1 to TRBJ1-4; tentative D call: TRBD1 (5 bases). Sequencing was performed on peripheral blood. This TCR was recovered from a man aged 18 to 30 with active or convalescent COVID-19. In DNA form, the CDR3 reads TGCGCCAGCAGCCAAGGACAAACAGAAAAACTGTTTTTT. Amino acid sequence: CASSQGQTEKLFF.